Following are 20 T cell receptor beta chains from one sample sequenced in a study of cytomegalovirus exposure and HLA in healthy donors. Primers: 60 Vbeta forward and 13 Jbeta reverse. Assay used: immunoSEQ multiplex PCR; TCRdb lists only in-frame clones, some missing. The table includes about 160,000 clones, under 80% detected once. The sequencing sample was made of PBMCs. These receptor sequences come from a female donor in good health and CMV-seronegative.

The rearrangement links TRBV6-6 to TRBJ2-7, with TRBD1 as a possible D gene (5 bases). V was trimmed by 2 bases and J by 1 base, leaving 12 bases between them. Germline lookup yields CDR1 MNHNY and CDR2 SVGAGI (reference sequence). The length of the CDR3 is 15 residues. The CDR3 DNA sequence: TGTGCCAGCAGTTACGTAGGGCAGGGTTCCTACGAGCAGTACTTC. Translating gives CASSYVGQGSYEQYF.

The chain has TRBV4-1 and TRBJ1-1, with D maybe TRBD1 (5 bases). CDR1 MGHRA and CDR2 YSYEKL come from the germline V gene. Trimming stripped 4 bases from V and 1 base from J, with 10 bases between. This CDR3 has 14 amino acids. The CDR3 DNA is TGCGCCAGCAGCCCAGGGAGGGGGAACACTGAAGCTTTCTTT. Translating gives CASSPGRGNTEAFF.

The rearrangement uses TRBV5-4 and TRBJ2-1, with TRBD2 as a possible D gene (6 bases). The germline V gene encodes CDR1 SGHNT and CDR2 YYREEE (reference sequence). Trimming left V 4 bases short and J 6 bases short, with 11 bases between. This CDR3 comprises 13 residues. The CDR3 region has the DNA TGTGCCAGCAGCCCGCCCGGGAGCAATGAGCAGTTCTTC. This codes for CASSPPGSNEQFF.

V gene TRBV27 combines with J gene TRBJ2-7; possible D gene TRBD1, 5 bases. Germline CDR1 and CDR2: MNHEY and SMNVEV (reference sequence). V was cut by 5 bases and J by 5 bases, with 13 bases left in between. The CDR3 is made up of 13 amino acids. CDR3 region: CASSLIQGNEQYF. The CDR3 coding sequence is TGTGCCAGCAGTCTCATTCAGGGAAACGAGCAGTACTTC.

The chain employs TRBV7-2 and TRBJ1-2, with D perhaps matching TRBD1 (6 bases). Germline V gene data show CDR1 as SGHTA and CDR2 as FQGNSA. This CDR3 has 12 amino acids. Trimming stripped 5 bases from V and 8 bases from J, with 12 bases between. The CDR3 here is CASSPRTDGYTF. The CDR3 DNA reads as TGTGCCAGCAGCCCGCGGACAGACGGCTACACCTTC. The full variable domain, with the rest looked up from reference TRBV7-2 and TRBJ1-2, is GAGVSQSPSNKVTEKGKDVELRCDPISGHTALYWYRQSLGQGLEFLIYFQGNSAPDKSGLPSDRFSAERTGGSVSTLTIQRTQQEDSAVYLCASSPRTDGYTFGSGTRLTVV.

This clone was seen only once. The chain recombines TRBV25-1 with TRBJ2-5; D not certain. V was clipped by 2 bases and J by 0 bases, with 16 bases between them. The CDR3 is made up of 17 amino acids. Germline V CDR1 and CDR2: MGHDK, SYGVNS. This chain's CDR3 is CASSEGGRTTYQETQYF. The CDR3 nucleotides are TGTGCCAGCAGTGAAGGTGGCAGAACTACGTACCAAGAGACCCAGTACTTC. The full variable domain, rest sourced from reference TRBV25-1 and TRBJ2-5, is EADIYQTPRYLVIGTGKKITLECSQTMGHDKMYWYQQDPGMELHLIHYSYGVNSTEKGDLSSESTVSRIRTEHFPLTLESARPSHTSQYLCASSEGGRTTYQETQYFGPGTRLLVL.

CDR3: CASRLPGGASRGYTF. The CDR3 DNA reads as TGTGCCAGCAGGTTACCAGGGGGCGCATCCCGGGGCTACACCTTC. The V gene is TRBV5-6, the J gene TRBJ1-2, with 8 bases that match TRBD1. J lost 8 bases, V lost 5 bases, and 14 bases had no gene match. This CDR3 has 15 amino acids. CDR1 SGHDT and CDR2 YYEEEE come from the germline V gene.

The V gene is TRBV2, the J gene TRBJ2-7; perhaps TRBD1 as D (5 bases). V lost 6 bases and J 0 bases, leaving 6 bases between the germline ends. The germline V gene has CDR1 SNHLY and CDR2 FYNNEI. The CDR3 consists of 12 residues. In nucleotides, the CDR3 is TGTGCCAGCAGGGACAACTCCTACGAGCAGTACTTC. It is translated as CASRDNSYEQYF. The whole variable domain, remainder taken from reference TRBV2 and TRBJ2-7, is EPEVTQTPSHQVTQMGQEVILRCVPISNHLYFYWYRQILGQKVEFLVSFYNNEISEKSEIFDDQFSVERPDGSNFTLKIRSTKLEDSAMYFCASRDNSYEQYFGPGTRLTVT.

Here the CDR3 reads CASSGGGRNFAEAFF. Here the CDR3 DNA reads TGTGCCAGCAGCGGCGGGGGGCGGAATTTCGCTGAAGCTTTCTTT. The V call is TRBV9, the J call TRBJ1-1, with D perhaps TRBD1 (6 bases). CDR3 length equals 15 residues. The V gene's germline CDR1 is SGDLS and CDR2 YYNGEE. The V end lost 3 bases, the J end lost 6 bases, and 18 bases lay between the germline ends.

V and J are TRBV9 and TRBJ1-1; 8 positions match TRBD1. The length of the CDR3 is 15 residues. The germline CDR1 and CDR2 sequences are SGDLS and YYNGEE. Trimming took 2 bases from V and 4 from J; bases not matched to a gene: 7. The CDR3 DNA reads as TGTGCCAGCAGCGTCGGACAGGGTGGGAGCACTGAAGCTTTCTTT. Its protein is CASSVGQGGSTEAFF.

The rearrangement uses TRBV5-1 and TRBJ2-1; D call uncertain. CDR3 size: 15 residues. Germline V gene sequence: CDR1 SGHRS, CDR2 YFSETQ. V dropped 4 bases and J dropped 7 bases, with 18 bases sitting between them. The CDR3 DNA sequence: TGCGCCAGCAGCGTCGCCCTACTGAACGAGAATGAGCAGTTCTTC. This sequence encodes CASSVALLNENEQFF.

This clone has a handful of counts. The chain uses TRBV6-1 and TRBJ2-5, with 8 bases matching TRBD2. The CDR3 sequence is 15 residues long. With 8 bases clipped from V and 1 base from J, the junction kept 9 bases outside the gene matches. CDR1 is MNHNS, CDR2 SASEGT, per germline. CDR3 sequence: CASGGAGGFQETQYF. CDR3 DNA: TGTGCCAGCGGGGGGGCGGGGGGTTTCCAAGAGACCCAGTACTTC.

The chain combines TRBV9 with TRBJ1-1; D ambiguous. The CDR3 is 14 amino acids. Trimming stripped 0 bases from V and 0 bases from J, with 6 bases between. CDR1 and CDR2 (germline): SGDLS, YYNGEE. CDR3 sequence: CASSVERVNTEAFF. The CDR3 DNA reads TGTGCCAGCAGCGTAGAACGGGTGAACACTGAAGCTTTCTTT.

This clone appeared once. The chain is built from TRBV2 and TRBJ1-6, with D perhaps TRBD1 (6 bases). From germline, CDR1 is SNHLY and CDR2 FYNNEI. V was cut by 6 bases and J by 4 bases, with 10 bases left in between. The CDR3 length is 14 residues. As DNA, the CDR3 is TGTGCCAGCAGATCGGGACAATATAATTCACCCCTCCACTTT. Its translation is CASRSGQYNSPLHF.

The chain recombines TRBV10-3 with TRBJ1-2; 7 nucleotides align to TRBD1. This CDR3 region has 13 residues. CDR1 and CDR2 (germline): ENHRY, SYGVKD. The J segment lost 6 bases and the V segment lost 11 bases, leaving 12 bases of the junction unmatched. The CDR3: CASQTGAQDGYTF. The CDR3 DNA is TGTGCCTCGCAAACAGGGGCGCAGGATGGCTACACCTTC.

The chain recombines TRBV10-1 with TRBJ2-3; TRBD2 aligns across 13 bases. In germline, CDR1 is WNHNN, CDR2 SYGVQD (reference sequence). The CDR3 runs 16 residues. Unmatched junction bases numbered 3, after V lost 4 bases and J lost 2 bases. In nucleotides, the CDR3 is TGCGCCAGCAGTGGACTAGCGGGGGGACCCACAGATACGCAGTATTTT. Protein sequence: CASSGLAGGPTDTQYF.

This clone has more than one count but fewer than ten. The chain has TRBV9 and TRBJ1-2; perhaps TRBD1 as D (5 bases). This CDR3 is 15 amino acids long. The V and J ends lost 0 bases and 4 bases respectively, with 13 bases between them. The V gene's germline CDR1 is SGDLS and CDR2 YYNGEE. The CDR3 spells CASSVDRRTSYGYTF. The CDR3 DNA reads TGTGCCAGCAGCGTAGACCGCAGGACATCCTATGGCTACACCTTC.

This chain connects TRBV6-1 to TRBJ2-7; D gene unclear. This CDR3 has 11 amino acids. Trimming took 7 bases from V and 3 from J, leaving 7 bases between them. CDR1 MNHNS and CDR2 SASEGT come from the germline V gene. CDR3 sequence (DNA): TGTGCCAGCACCGTTTTCTACGAGCAGTACTTC. As protein: CASTVFYEQYF.

The V call is TRBV19, the J call TRBJ1-1; TRBD1 is a possible D gene (5 bases). This CDR3 is built from 13 residues. Trimming cost V 6 bases and J 2 bases, with 10 bases left between them. Germline CDR1 is LNHDA and CDR2 is SQIVND (reference sequence). CDR3 in amino acids: CASRFGGNTEAFF. CDR3 nucleotides: TGTGCCAGTAGATTCGGGGGAAACACTGAAGCTTTCTTT.

There are a few counts of this clone. This chain connects TRBV5-6 to TRBJ2-7, with 9 bases identical to TRBD1. V lost 2 bases, J lost 7 bases, and 4 bases stayed unmatched. The CDR3 spans 13 residues. Germline V gene data show CDR1 as SGHDT and CDR2 as YYEEEE. This CDR3 reads CASSFGTGQEQYF. CDR3 nucleotides: TGTGCCAGCAGCTTCGGGACAGGGCAAGAGCAGTACTTC.